What follows are 10 T cell receptor beta chains derived from one specimen sequenced in a study of T-cell reconstitution after alpha-beta-depleted transplantation in children. The TCRbeta library was prepared with unique molecular identifiers. From the PCR reads, TCRdb called clonotypes with MiXCR, one entry per CDR3 protein. The profile shows 640,000 or so distinct CDR3 sequences, around 17% of them singletons. Sequenced material: PBMCs from the stem cell graft donor, taken from the stem cell graft. These receptors came from a human donor who donated a stem cell graft to a child with acute myeloid leukemia.

This clonotype has ten or more counts. The CDR3 nucleotides are TGCAGTGCTAGAGACTTCAATCAGGGTGCAGATACGCAGTATTTT. Amino acid sequence: CSARDFNQGADTQYF. This chain connects TRBV20-1 to TRBJ2-3; possible D gene TRBD1, 5 bases. The ends were cut back, 0 bases at V and 4 bases at J, with 14 bases in the middle. The germline CDR1 and CDR2 sequences are DFQATT and SNEGSKA (reference sequence). The CDR3 spans 15 residues.

This clonotype was detected a few times. DNA for the CDR3: TGTGCCAGCAGTTCCCGGGACAGGGCCACCGGGGAGCTGTTTTTT. Translation: CASSSRDRATGELFF. V gene TRBV12-3 or TRBV12-4 combines with J gene TRBJ2-2; 9 bases are a match to TRBD1. The V gene end was trimmed by 4 bases and the J gene end by 4 bases; junction bases not matched to a gene: 4. This CDR3 contains 15 residues.

This clonotype was found many times. The chain couples TRBV4-2 to TRBJ2-1; 10 bases line up with TRBD2. Germline lookup yields CDR1 LGHNA and CDR2 YNFKEQ. Unmatched junction bases numbered 15, after V lost 3 bases and J lost 1 base. The CDR3 covers 20 residues. The CDR3 protein is CASSQSRGLAGGKSYNEQFF. DNA for the CDR3: TGTGCCAGCAGCCAGTCCAGGGGGTTAGCGGGGGGCAAATCCTACAATGAGCAGTTCTTC.

This clonotype was recorded at least ten times. This chain connects TRBV20-1 to TRBJ2-1; no reliable D call. The CDR3 is made up of 14 amino acids. Germline CDR1 reads DFQATT; CDR2 reads SNEGSKA (reference sequence). Between the trimmed V and J ends, which lost 5 bases and 1 base, there was a span of 12 bases. CDR3 sequence (DNA): TGCAGTGCTCAGGTCGCAAAATCCTACAATGAGCAGTTCTTC. The encoded protein is CSAQVAKSYNEQFF.

This clonotype was seen a handful of times. The chain combines TRBV6-1 with TRBJ2-1; D is unresolved. Trimming cost V 5 bases and J 3 bases, with 14 bases left between them. The CDR3 has 15 residues. From germline, CDR1 is MNHNS and CDR2 SASEGT. The CDR3 nucleotides are TGTGCCAGCAGTACAAACAGAGACTTCTACAATGAGCAGTTCTTC. It translates to CASSTNRDFYNEQFF.

This chain connects TRBV20-1 to TRBJ2-7; 11 positions match TRBD1. There are 13 residues in the CDR3. CDR1 is DFQATT, CDR2 SNEGSKA, per germline (reference sequence). Trimming at V came to 3 bases and at J to 3 bases, leaving 1 base not matched to a gene. DNA of the CDR3: TGCAGTGCTAGGGGACAGGGGGACTACGAGCAGTACGTC. Its translation is CSARGQGDYEQYV.

This clonotype came up a few times. J is TRBJ2-3 and V is TRBV20-1; 12 bases align to TRBD2. V dropped 0 bases and J dropped 1; count of bases not matched to a gene: 17. This CDR3 has 21 residues. CDR1 is DFQATT, CDR2 SNEGSKA, per germline (reference sequence). The CDR3 here is CSARDPGGASGGATGTDTQYF. The CDR3 region has the DNA TGCAGTGCTAGAGATCCGGGGGGAGCTAGCGGGGGGGCCACTGGCACAGATACGCAGTATTTT.

About this clonotype itself: A much bigger clone sits one base away, suggesting this may be a read error. V and J are TRBV24-1 and TRBJ2-1; 7 bases are a match to TRBD1. J gave up 3 bases and V 3 bases, and 4 bases lay outside the gene matches. The CDR3 consists of 15 residues. The germline CDR1 and CDR2 sequences are KGHDR and SFDVKD. The CDR3 nucleotides are TGTGCCACCAGTGATAACAGGGGTTACTACAATGAGCAGTTCTTC. Residues: CATSDNRGYYNEQFF.

The table lists this clonotype with many counts. The chain has TRBV27 and TRBJ2-5; tentatively, D is TRBD1 (5 bases). V was cut by 7 bases and J by 1 base, with 13 bases left in between. Germline V CDR1 and CDR2: MNHEY, SMNVEV (reference sequence). This CDR3 contains 14 residues. CDR3 residues: CASKVPGIQETQYF. CDR3 DNA: TGTGCCAGCAAGGTTCCAGGGATCCAAGAGACCCAGTACTTC.

The chain carries TRBV12-3 or TRBV12-4 and TRBJ2-1; possibly TRBD1 for D (6 bases). V dropped 6 bases and J dropped 3 bases, with 15 bases sitting between them. CDR3 length equals 15 residues. The CDR3 DNA is TGTGCCAGCAGCCTACAGGGAAGTGGCTACAATGAGCAGTTCTTC. Its protein is CASSLQGSGYNEQFF.